Presented here are 10 T cell receptor beta chains from one specimen sequenced in a study of T cells expressing NK-cell markers. TCRdb re-called the 5' RACE reads, yielding one record per CDR3 amino acid sequence without DNA. Reported are some 440,000 distinct CDR3 sequences; the ten largest clones contain 1.4% to 1.5%. The specimen sequenced was blood T cells: a sorted CD56 or NKG2C T cell subset, CD4+ or CD8+ T cells, or bulk PBMC T cells (not recorded which). The receptor source for this set is a woman between 50 and 59 years old in good health.

The chain joins TRBV4-1 to TRBJ2-4. Per germline, CDR1 MGHRA and CDR2 YSYEKL. The CDR3 spans 12 residues. This CDR3 is CASSQVGNIQYF.

The rearrangement links TRBV12-3 or TRBV12-4 to TRBJ2-1; TCRdb picks TRBD2, but there is no DNA to check that call. The CDR3 extends over 15 amino acids. The CDR3 here is CASTLLAAAYNEQFF.

The gene calls are TRBV10-3 and TRBJ1-3; without DNA, the TCRdb call of TRBD1 cannot be checked. The CDR3 length is 12 residues. Germline V CDR1 and CDR2: ENHRY, SYGVKD. The CDR3 spells CAIRPGRDTIYF.

The rearrangement uses TRBV28 and TRBJ1-2; TCRdb's assignment of TRBD1 cannot be checked, as there is no DNA. CDR1 and CDR2 from the germline V gene are MDHEN and SYDVKM. The CDR3 has 14 amino acids. The CDR3 loop reads CASDSGGTHYGYTF.

This chain joins TRBV5-6 and TRBJ2-4; TCRdb's D call of TRBD1 is untestable without DNA. The CDR3 runs to 14 residues. Germline V gene data show CDR1 as SGHDT and CDR2 as YYEEEE. CDR3 in amino acids: CASSLWGGSNIQYF.

V gene TRBV3-1 combines with J gene TRBJ2-6. The CDR3 has 19 residues. Germline CDR1 LGHDT, CDR2 YNNKEL (reference sequence). CDR3 loop: CASSQDGRPRTSGANVLTF.

CDR3 sequence: CATSDARHGADTQYF. The V and J genes are TRBV24-1 and TRBJ2-3; TCRdb's D gene call, TRBD1, goes unchecked for lack of DNA. Looked up from germline, CDR1 is KGHDR and CDR2 is SFDVKD. The CDR3 spans 15 residues.

The chain uses TRBV12-3 or TRBV12-4 and TRBJ1-5. The CDR3 spans 15 residues. The CDR3 loop is CASTPSWRRDQPQHF.

J is TRBJ1-1 and V is TRBV14. Germline V gives CDR1 SGHDN, CDR2 FVKESK. The length of the CDR3 is 14 residues. The CDR3 here is CASSQETFNTEAFF.

The chain uses TRBV29-1 and TRBJ1-2; TCRdb's D call, TRBD1, is unchecked because there is no DNA. This CDR3 contains 11 residues. Germline V gives CDR1 SQVTM, CDR2 ANQGSEA. CDR3 sequence reads: CSVYGGSGYTF.